These 9 T cell receptor beta chains share one sample of origin, sequenced in a study of cytomegalovirus exposure and HLA in healthy donors. It was with 60 Vbeta and 13 Jbeta primers that the PCR ran. Measured with immunoSEQ multiplex PCR; TCRdb has only the in-frame clones, and not every one. The sample contains 150,000 to 200,000 clones, 80% to 85% of which appear only once. The source material was PBMCs. The receptors were sampled from a woman in her twenties or thirties in good health and CMV-seronegative.

This rearrangement joins TRBV19 to TRBJ1-1, with 7 bases that match TRBD1. V trimming: 1 base; J trimming: 4 bases; junction bases outside the gene matches: 6. The CDR3 is made up of 15 amino acids. Germline V gene sequence: CDR1 LNHDA, CDR2 SQIVND (reference sequence). This chain's CDR3 is CASSIGGQVGTEAFF. The CDR3 nucleotides are TGTGCCAGTAGTATAGGTGGACAGGTGGGCACTGAAGCTTTCTTT. The full variable domain, in which reference TRBV19 and TRBJ1-1 provide the parts outside the CDR3, is DGGITQSPKYLFRKEGQNVTLSCEQNLNHDAMYWYRQDPGQGLRLIYYSQIVNDFQKGDIAEGYSVSREKKESFPLTVTSAQKNPTAFYLCASSIGGQVGTEAFFGQGTRLTVV.

This sequence joins TRBV30 and TRBJ1-5; a possible D gene is TRBD1 (5 bases). The germline V and J ends were trimmed by 0 bases and 6 bases, with 12 bases remaining between them. This CDR3 has 14 residues. CDR1 is GTSNPN, CDR2 SVGIG, per germline (reference sequence). The CDR3: CAWSVGGRGQPQHF. CDR3 sequence (DNA): TGTGCCTGGAGTGTGGGGGGAAGAGGTCAGCCCCAGCATTTT. The variable domain in full, with the rest retrieved from reference TRBV30 and TRBJ1-5, is SQTIHQWPATLVQPVGSPLSLECTVEGTSNPNLYWYRQAAGRGLQLLFYSVGIGQISSEVPQNLSASRPQDRQFILSSKKLLLSDSGFYLCAWSVGGRGQPQHFGDGTRLSIL.

V usage is TRBV4-3 and J usage is TRBJ1-4; D uncertain. Per germline, CDR1 LGHNA and CDR2 YSLEER. The ends were cut back, 3 bases at V and 3 bases at J, with 14 bases in the middle. This CDR3 has 16 amino acids. The CDR3 is CASSQNPGNSNEKLFF. The CDR3 bases are TGCGCCAGCAGCCAGAACCCAGGAAACTCTAATGAAAAACTGTTTTTT.

The V gene is TRBV6-5, the J gene TRBJ1-1; D perhaps matches TRBD1 (6 bases). CDR1 MNHEY and CDR2 SVGAGI come from the germline V gene. Trimming cost V 2 bases and J 1 base, with 8 bases left between them. The CDR3 extends over 14 amino acids. The CDR3 loop is CASSYDRSNTEAFF. CDR3 in DNA: TGTGCCAGCAGTTACGACAGGTCGAACACTGAAGCTTTCTTT.

The V and J genes are TRBV7-8 and TRBJ2-5; perhaps TRBD2 as D (6 bases). V lost 7 bases and J lost 2, with 17 bases in between. Germline lookup yields CDR1 SGHVS and CDR2 FQNEAQ. The CDR3 extends over 15 amino acids. Here the CDR3 DNA reads TGTGCCAGCAACCTAGCCGGGAGACAACAAGAGACCCAGTACTTC. This encodes CASNLAGRQQETQYF.

The genes are TRBV7-9 and TRBJ2-1; 9 nucleotides match TRBD2. Germline loops: CDR1 SEHNR, CDR2 FQNEAQ (reference sequence). There are 16 residues in the CDR3. Trimming at V came to 1 base and at J to 5 bases, leaving 6 bases not matched to a gene. CDR3 amino acids: CASSLVIGGRDNEQFF. The CDR3 DNA reads as TGTGCCAGCAGCTTAGTTATCGGCGGGAGGGACAATGAGCAGTTCTTC.

The chain recombines TRBV7-9 with TRBJ2-7; 7 bases align to TRBD2. With V trimmed by 7 bases and J by 6 bases, 12 bases remained unmatched. CDR1 SEHNR and CDR2 FQNEAQ come from the germline V gene (reference sequence). This CDR3 is built from 14 residues. The CDR3 bases are TGTGCCAGCACGGGGGAGGGGTTTGTGAGCGAGCAGTACTTC. Amino acid sequence: CASTGEGFVSEQYF.

The chain carries TRBV7-2 and TRBJ2-7, with TRBD1 matching 8 bases. Germline CDR1 SGHTA, CDR2 FQGNSA. The CDR3 extends over 17 amino acids. J lost 4 bases, V lost 5 bases, and 16 bases had no gene match. The CDR3 DNA sequence: TGTGCCAGCAGCCCACATCGGGCCGGGACAGGTCTTTACGAGCAGTACTTC. Translation: CASSPHRAGTGLYEQYF.

The J gene is TRBJ1-5, the V gene TRBV27; 7 bases map to TRBD1. This CDR3 contains 15 residues. V gave up 2 bases and J gave up 7 bases; unmatched junction bases: 8. The V gene's germline CDR1 is MNHEY and CDR2 SMNVEV (reference sequence). The CDR3 DNA follows: TGTGCCAGCAGTTTACGGGCAGGGGGTGACCAGCCCCAGCATTTT. This codes for CASSLRAGGDQPQHF.